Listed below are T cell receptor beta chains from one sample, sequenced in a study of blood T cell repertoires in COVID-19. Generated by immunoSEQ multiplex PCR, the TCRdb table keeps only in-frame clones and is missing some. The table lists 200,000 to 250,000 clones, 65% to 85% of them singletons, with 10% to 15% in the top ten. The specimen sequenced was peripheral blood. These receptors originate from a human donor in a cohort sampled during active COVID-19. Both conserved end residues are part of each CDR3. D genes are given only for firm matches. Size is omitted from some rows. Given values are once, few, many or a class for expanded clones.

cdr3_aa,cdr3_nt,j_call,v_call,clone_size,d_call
CASSLGKGAGAYTDTQYF,TGTGCCAGCAGCTTAGGGAAAGGAGCGGGGGCCTACACAGATACGCAGTATTTT,TRBJ2-3,TRBV7-2,-,TRBD2
CASSLRRNHYEQYF,TGTGCCAGCAGCTTAAGGCGGAACCACTACGAGCAGTACTTC,TRBJ2-7,TRBV7-8,-,-
CASSEGLGSSGNTIYF,TGTGCCAGCAGTGAAGGCTTAGGGAGCTCTGGAAACACCATATATTTT,TRBJ1-3,TRBV6-1,-,-
CASSDGQGFRAGTEAFF,TGCGCCAGCAGCGATGGCCAGGGATTCAGGGCTGGGACTGAAGCTTTCTTT,TRBJ1-1,TRBV5-1,-,-
CASSKGTVTDNQPQHF,TGTGCCAGCAGCAAAGGGACAGTTACTGACAATCAGCCCCAGCATTTT,TRBJ1-5,TRBV21-1,once,-
CASSRTTDQETQYF,TGTGCCAGCAGTCGGACTACCGATCAAGAGACCCAGTACTTC,TRBJ2-5,TRBV6-5,once,-
CASSRTGGINEQFF,TGTGCCAGCAGCAGGACAGGGGGCATCAATGAGCAGTTCTTC,TRBJ2-1,TRBV6-4,few,TRBD1
CASSFDSDQPQHF,TGTGCCAGCAGTTTCGACAGCGATCAGCCCCAGCATTTT,TRBJ1-5,TRBV6-2/TRBV6-3,-,-
CASRRSSGNTIYF,TGTGCCAGCAGGCGTAGCTCTGGAAACACCATATATTTT,TRBJ1-3,TRBV11-1,-,-
CASSVAGDNQPQHF,TGTGCCAGCAGCGTAGCAGGGGACAATCAGCCCCAGCATTTT,TRBJ1-5,TRBV9,-,-
CASSLGTSGGWGTQYF,TGTGCCAGCAGCCTCGGGACTAGCGGGGGGTGGGGTACGCAGTATTTT,TRBJ2-3,TRBV9,-,TRBD2
CASSYSSGRAYNEQFF,TGTGCCAGCAGTTACTCTAGCGGGAGGGCCTACAATGAGCAGTTCTTC,TRBJ2-1,TRBV6-5,once,TRBD2
CASSLQPGSDTQYF,TGTGCCAGCAGCCTACAGCCGGGGTCAGATACGCAGTATTTT,TRBJ2-3,TRBV7-3,-,-
CASSYQRTGDQPQHF,TGTGCCAGCAGTTACCAAAGGACAGGGGATCAGCCCCAGCATTTT,TRBJ1-5,TRBV28,medium-sized,TRBD1
CASSLAGQDNQPQHF,TGTGCCAGCAGCTTAGCGGGCCAGGACAATCAGCCCCAGCATTTT,TRBJ1-5,TRBV7-2,-,-
CASSPRAGGSYEQYF,TGTGCCAGCAGTCCCAGAGCGGGGGGCTCCTACGAGCAGTACTTC,TRBJ2-7,TRBV6-2/TRBV6-3,-,TRBD2
CASSAVDVDTQYF,TGTGCCAGCAGTGCGGTAGATGTAGATACGCAGTATTTT,TRBJ2-3,TRBV2,-,-
CASSFTGTHTGELFF,TGTGCCAGCAGTTTTACCGGGACTCACACCGGGGAGCTGTTTTTT,TRBJ2-2,TRBV28,-,-
CASSRVIAGVTGELFF,TGTGCCAGCAGCCGGGTCATAGCGGGGGTTACCGGGGAGCTGTTTTTT,TRBJ2-2,TRBV4-2,-,TRBD2
CASSRQGNSNTIYF,TGTGCCAGCAGCAGACAGGGAAATTCGAACACCATATATTTT,TRBJ1-3,TRBV3-1/TRBV3-2,-,TRBD1
CASSFDSGGNTIYF,TGTGCCAGCAGTTTCGACTCCGGAGGAAACACCATATATTTT,TRBJ1-3,TRBV28,-,-
CASSGGQLSNQPQHF,TGTGCCAGTAGTGGGGGACAGCTTAGCAATCAGCCCCAGCATTTT,TRBJ1-5,TRBV19,-,TRBD1
CASSRPPRAGDYRADTQYF,TGTGCCAGCAGCCGCCCCCCGCGGGCGGGGGACTACCGCGCAGATACGCAGTATTTT,TRBJ2-3,TRBV14,-,TRBD2
CASSSDNYEQYF,TGTGCCAGCTCATCGGACAATTACGAGCAGTACTTC,TRBJ2-7,TRBV18,-,-
CSVPRGWWTGELFF,TGCAGCGTTCCTAGGGGGTGGTGGACCGGGGAGCTGTTTTTT,TRBJ2-2,TRBV29-1,-,-
CASTRGGVRDSNQPQHF,TGTGCCAGCACGCGGGGAGGGGTAAGGGATAGCAATCAGCCCCAGCATTTT,TRBJ1-5,TRBV7-8,-,-
CATSTGDGVRHNEQFF,TGTGCCACCAGCACCGGTGACGGGGTCCGGCACAATGAGCAGTTCTTC,TRBJ2-1,TRBV15,-,-
CASSLDLASSYNEQFF,TGTGCCAGCAGCTTGGATCTAGCGTCGTCCTACAATGAGCAGTTCTTC,TRBJ2-1,TRBV5-5,-,-
CASSEVQGAYEQYF,TGTGCCAGCAGTGAAGTCCAGGGGGCGTACGAGCAGTACTTC,TRBJ2-7,TRBV6-1,-,TRBD1
CASSPRRDTIYF,TGTGCCAGCAGCCCCCGTCGCGACACCATATATTTT,TRBJ1-3,TRBV9,-,-
CASSFEDRDISYEQYF,TGTGCCAGCAGTTTCGAGGACCGGGACATCTCCTACGAGCAGTACTTC,TRBJ2-7,TRBV28,-,-
CASSSTGGLKGNTIYF,TGTGCCAGCAGCTCCACCGGGGGGCTGAAGGGAAACACCATATATTTT,TRBJ1-3,TRBV4-2,-,-
CASSPHQGADGNTIYF,TGTGCCAGCAGCCCACACCAGGGGGCGGATGGAAACACCATATATTTT,TRBJ1-3,TRBV28,many,TRBD1
CASSIDPGEAFF,TGTGCCAGTAGTATAGATCCGGGTGAAGCTTTCTTT,TRBJ1-1,TRBV19,-,-
CASRDSAYEQYF,TGTGCCAGCCGTGACTCCGCCTACGAGCAGTACTTC,TRBJ2-7,TRBV2,few,-
CASSLSGTSLETQYF,TGTGCCAGCAGCTTATCCGGGACTAGTCTAGAGACCCAGTACTTC,TRBJ2-5,TRBV3-1/TRBV3-2,few,TRBD2
CASSLVGGRGDEQFF,TGTGCCAGCAGCTTGGTGGGGGGGCGCGGCGATGAGCAGTTCTTC,TRBJ2-1,TRBV5-6,-,-
CASSQDPARKETQYF,TGTGCCAGCAGCCAAGATCCCGCGCGGAAAGAGACCCAGTACTTC,TRBJ2-5,TRBV14,-,-
CASSKDRGRGYGYTF,TGTGCCAGCAGCAAAGACAGGGGGCGCGGCTATGGCTACACCTTC,TRBJ1-2,TRBV7-2,-,TRBD1
CASSIGGDRGQPQHF,TGTGCCAGTAGTATAGGCGGGGACAGGGGTCAGCCCCAGCATTTT,TRBJ1-5,TRBV19,-,TRBD1
CAWGPQGSNTEAFF,TGTGCCTGGGGCCCCCAGGGATCGAACACTGAAGCTTTCTTT,TRBJ1-1,TRBV30,-,-
CAISESYRDPAGSHLYF,TGTGCCATCAGTGAGTCCTACCGCGACCCAGCGGGTTCCCACTTGTATTTT,TRBJ2-3,TRBV10-3,-,-
CASSSPVMLNTEAFF,TGTGCCAGCAGCTCTCCGGTGATGCTGAACACTGAAGCTTTCTTT,TRBJ1-1,TRBV11-2,-,-
CASSLRGRDTEAFF,TGTGCCAGCAGCCTCAGGGGGCGAGACACTGAAGCTTTCTTT,TRBJ1-1,TRBV7-3,-,TRBD1
CASSLRTGQETQYF,TGTGCCAGCAGCCTCCGGACAGGCCAAGAGACCCAGTACTTC,TRBJ2-5,TRBV13,-,TRBD1
CATSDGTNLAYEQYF,TGTGCCACCAGTGATGGGACAAATCTCGCCTACGAGCAGTACTTC,TRBJ2-7,TRBV24-1,many,-
CASSLEGTGSGELFF,TGTGCCAGCAGCTTAGAAGGGACAGGGTCCGGGGAGCTGTTTTTT,TRBJ2-2,TRBV11-3,-,TRBD1
CASSLVYRGGGTDTQYF,TGCGCCAGCAGCCTGGTCTATAGGGGCGGGGGCACAGATACGCAGTATTTT,TRBJ2-3,TRBV5-1,-,-
CASSTDRGLAGNEKLFF,TGTGCCAGCAGCACTGACAGGGGCCTGGCGGGGAATGAAAAACTGTTTTTT,TRBJ1-4,TRBV5-6,-,TRBD1
CASSLETSTEQFF,TGTGCCAGCAGCTTAGAAACTAGCACTGAGCAGTTCTTC,TRBJ2-1,TRBV7-8,-,-
CASSLLSPPEKLFF,TGTGCCAGCAGCTTACTAAGTCCCCCTGAAAAACTGTTTTTT,TRBJ1-4,TRBV4-2,-,-
CASSRPYRVWSSPLHF,TGTGCCAGCAGTAGGCCCTACAGGGTTTGGAGTTCACCCCTCCACTTT,TRBJ1-6,TRBV28,-,-